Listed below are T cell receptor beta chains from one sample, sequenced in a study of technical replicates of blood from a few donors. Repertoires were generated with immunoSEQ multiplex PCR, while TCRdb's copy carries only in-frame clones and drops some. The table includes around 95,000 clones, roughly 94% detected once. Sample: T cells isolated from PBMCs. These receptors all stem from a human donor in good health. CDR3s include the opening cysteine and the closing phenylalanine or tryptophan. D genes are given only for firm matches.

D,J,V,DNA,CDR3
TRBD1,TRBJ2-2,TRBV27,TGTGCCAGCAGCCCTCAGGGGGCGCGTCAGACCGGGGAGCTGTTTTTT,CASSPQGARQTGELFF
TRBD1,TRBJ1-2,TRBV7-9,TGTGCCAGCAGCTTATTGCCCTATTACAGGGGGCTGTATAACTATGGCTACACCTTC,CASSLLPYYRGLYNYGYTF
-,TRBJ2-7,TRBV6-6,TGTGCCAGCAGTCCGGGGAGCTCCTACGAGCAGTACTTC,CASSPGSSYEQYF
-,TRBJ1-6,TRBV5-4,TGTGCCAGCAGCTTGTATAGCTCCTATAATTCACCCCTCCACTTT,CASSLYSSYNSPLHF
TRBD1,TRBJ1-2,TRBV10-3,TGTGCCATCAGTAGACAGGGAGTCTATGGCTACACCTTC,CAISRQGVYGYTF
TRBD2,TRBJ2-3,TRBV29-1,TGCAGCGTTGGACGGGACTACACAGATACGCAGTATTTT,CSVGRDYTDTQYF
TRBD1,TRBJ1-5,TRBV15,TGTGCCACCTCCCGGGGACAGAACCCCAATCAGCCCCAGCATTTT,CATSRGQNPNQPQHF
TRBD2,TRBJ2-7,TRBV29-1,TGCAGCGTCGCTAGCGGGGTCCGACTACGCGAGCAGTACTTC,CSVASGVRLREQYF
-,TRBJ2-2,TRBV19,TGTGCCAGCCGAGACATATCCGGGGAGCTGTTTTTT,CASRDISGELFF
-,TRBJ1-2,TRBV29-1,TGCAGCGTTGCGGAGATCTATGGCTACACCTTC,CSVAEIYGYTF
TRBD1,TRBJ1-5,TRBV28,TGTGCCAGCAGTCGGGCAGGGGGTTATGCAAATCAGCCCCAGCATTTT,CASSRAGGYANQPQHF
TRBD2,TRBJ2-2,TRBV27,TGTGCCAGCAGTTTATTCCCCCTACTAGCGGGAGGCATGAACACCGGGGAGCTGTTTTTT,CASSLFPLLAGGMNTGELFF
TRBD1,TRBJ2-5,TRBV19,TGTGCCAGTAGCAGGGGGCGGGAGACCCAGTACTTC,CASSRGRETQYF
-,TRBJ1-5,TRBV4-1,TGCGCCAGCAGCCCAGTGATGGTCAGCAATCAGCCCCAGCATTTT,CASSPVMVSNQPQHF
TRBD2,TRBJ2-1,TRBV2,TGTGCCAGCAGTGAACTAGCGGGAGAGAGGTACAATGAGCAGTTCTTC,CASSELAGERYNEQFF
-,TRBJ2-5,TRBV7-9,TGTGCCAGCAGCTTAGCGCCAGGGGAGACCCAGTACTTC,CASSLAPGETQYF
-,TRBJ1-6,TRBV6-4,TGTGCCAGCAGTGTTGGCCCCGCGGCTTCACCCCTCCACTTT,CASSVGPAASPLHF
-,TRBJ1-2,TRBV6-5,TGTGCCAGCAGTTACCTGCAGGTTGGCTATGGCTACACCTTC,CASSYLQVGYGYTF
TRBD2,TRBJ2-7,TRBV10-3,TGTGCCATCAAAGACGAGCGGGGGGGTCTTTACGAGCAGTACTTC,CAIKDERGGLYEQYF
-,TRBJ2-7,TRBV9,TGTGCCAGCAGCGTATCTGAGGGGGACGAGCAGTACTTC,CASSVSEGDEQYF
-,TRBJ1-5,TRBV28,TGTGCCAGCAGGAACAGTGGCGATCAGCCCCAGCATTTT,CASRNSGDQPQHF
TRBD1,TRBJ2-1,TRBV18,TGTGCCAGCTCACCACGGGACAGGGGCGCCAATGAGCAGTTCTTC,CASSPRDRGANEQFF
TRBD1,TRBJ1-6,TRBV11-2,TGTGCCAGCAGCTTAGTACAGGGGAATTCACCCCTCCACTTT,CASSLVQGNSPLHF